This T cell receptor (beta chain) was retrieved from a study of radiation and T cells in renal cell carcinoma. Repertoires were generated with immunoSEQ multiplex PCR, while TCRdb's copy carries only in-frame clones and drops some. The table records over 60,000 clones, roughly four fifths of them present only once. The V and J ends lost 0 bases and 8 bases respectively, with 15 bases between them. Germline V lookup: CDR1 SGHRS, CDR2 YFSETQ. The CDR3 covers 15 residues. Time point denoted: blood 2 weeks post-SBRT. Regarding treatment: 15 Gy SBRT to primary tumor, nephrectomy 4 weeks later. Serial blood draws occurred at baseline and 2 and 4 weeks post-SBRT.

The chain is built from TRBV5-1 and TRBJ2-1, with no clear D. This TCR came from a man aged 55 to 70 with renal cell carcinoma. Source: blood, taken from a patient whose treatment included radiotherapy and nephrectomy. Written as DNA, the CDR3 is TGCGCCAGCAGCTTGGCCGGGCTACAAGGGTATGAGCAGTTCTTC. It yields the protein CASSLAGLQGYEQFF.